This T cell receptor (beta chain) was sequenced during a study of T cell repertoires in cytomegalovirus infection. The study's findings and limits: The response measured ex vivo was dominated by TCR beta clonotypes (HLA-C-restricted and CMV-specific).

From the reads, TCRdb called clonotypes with MiXCR, one entry per CDR3 protein. The sample yields around 280,000 distinct CDR3 sequences, 9.6% seen once. The trim removed 8 bases at V and 10 bases at J, leaving 13 bases unmatched. CDR1 is LGHNA, CDR2 YNFKEQ, per germline. The CDR3 is 14 amino acids. This clonotype has only a few counts. Antigen specificity is unknown. V gene TRBV4-2 combines with J gene TRBJ1-1; TRBD1 matches at 10 bases. The receptor was isolated from a human donor in good health (CMV status not recorded). Some clones in this sample may be carry-over from other donors' samples. The sample consisted of PBMCs. The chain's CDR3 is CASGLGTGEASAFF. The CDR3 DNA reads TGTGCCAGCGGCCTGGGGACAGGGGAGGCTTCAGCTTTCTTT.